The 5 T cell receptor beta chains below come from one sample, sequenced in a study of cytomegalovirus exposure and HLA in healthy donors (dated by TCRdb to the late 2010s). Library preparation was by the immunoSEQ multiplex PCR assay. For the multiplex PCR, a mixture combining 60 forward primers for TCR Vbeta segments and 13 reverse primers for TCR Jbeta segments was used. Entries here come from immuneACCESS through TCRdb and include only in-frame sequences with V and J called. Some clones fail to appear in such tables; in the studies checked, an unresolved V gene covers under half of the shortfall, and the cause of the remainder is unknown. Within this sample are 130,000 or so clones, with around three quarters of them counted one time only. The ten largest clones take up roughly 5% of the sample. Sequenced: PBMCs. These receptors originate from a man aged 25-45 years in good health and CMV-seronegative.

The genes are TRBV29-1 and TRBJ2-1, with 13 bases fitting TRBD2. The CDR3 covers 19 residues. The V gene's germline CDR1 is SQVTM and CDR2 ANQGSEA. Unmatched junction bases numbered 16, after V lost 4 bases and J lost 4 bases. CDR3: CSVGSGGLAGASSYNEQFF. CDR3 coding DNA: TGCAGCGTTGGGAGTGGAGGACTAGCGGGAGCCAGTTCGTACAATGAGCAGTTCTTC.

The rearrangement joins TRBV11-1 to TRBJ2-2, with D unresolved. The germline gives CDR1 SGHAT, CDR2 FQDESV (reference sequence). Trimming took 6 bases from V and 7 from J, leaving 15 bases between them. The CDR3 is made up of 14 amino acids. The CDR3 spells CASRNLATRGELFF. The CDR3, as DNA: TGTGCCAGCAGAAACCTTGCGACTCGCGGGGAGCTGTTTTTT.

This clone has a single count. In DNA, the CDR3 is TGTGCCAGCAGCTTAGTACCAGGCACGGATCAGCCCCAGCATTTT. Translation gives CASSLVPGTDQPQHF. J is TRBJ1-5 and V is TRBV7-8; no clear D gene. Trimming removed 1 base at V and 5 bases at J, with 12 bases between. The CDR3 extends over 15 amino acids. Per the germline V gene, CDR1 is SGHVS and CDR2 is FQNEAQ.

This chain uses TRBV5-1 with TRBJ2-3; 7 nucleotides match TRBD1. The CDR3 length is 14 residues. Germline V gene sequence: CDR1 SGHRS, CDR2 YFSETQ. Unmatched junction bases numbered 4, after V lost 6 bases and J lost 0 bases. CDR3 DNA sequence: TGCGCCAGCACAAACAGGGGTAGCACAGATACGCAGTATTTT. Protein product: CASTNRGSTDTQYF.

The chain carries TRBV4-3 and TRBJ2-3, with TRBD2 identical over 10 bases. This CDR3 region has 19 residues. Germline loops: CDR1 LGHNA, CDR2 YSLEER. V trimming: 4 bases; J trimming: 4 bases; junction bases outside the gene matches: 17. CDR3 DNA: TGCGCCAGCAGCCCTAAACCGAAGCGGGCTAGCGGGGGACCAGATACGCAGTATTTT. Translation: CASSPKPKRASGGPDTQYF.